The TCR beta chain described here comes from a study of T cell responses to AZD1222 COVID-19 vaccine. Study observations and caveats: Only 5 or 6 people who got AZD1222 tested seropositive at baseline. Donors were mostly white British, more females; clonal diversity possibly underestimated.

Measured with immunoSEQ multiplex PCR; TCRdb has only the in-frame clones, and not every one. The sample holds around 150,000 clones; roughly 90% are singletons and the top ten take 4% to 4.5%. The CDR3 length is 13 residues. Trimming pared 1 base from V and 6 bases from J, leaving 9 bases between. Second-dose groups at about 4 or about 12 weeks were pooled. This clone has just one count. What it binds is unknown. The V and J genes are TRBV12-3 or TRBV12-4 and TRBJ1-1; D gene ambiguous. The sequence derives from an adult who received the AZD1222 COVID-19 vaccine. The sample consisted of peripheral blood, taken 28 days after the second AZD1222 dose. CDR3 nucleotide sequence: TGTGCCAGCAGTTTAGTTATTGCTCCTGAAGCTTTCTTT. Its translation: CASSLVIAPEAFF.